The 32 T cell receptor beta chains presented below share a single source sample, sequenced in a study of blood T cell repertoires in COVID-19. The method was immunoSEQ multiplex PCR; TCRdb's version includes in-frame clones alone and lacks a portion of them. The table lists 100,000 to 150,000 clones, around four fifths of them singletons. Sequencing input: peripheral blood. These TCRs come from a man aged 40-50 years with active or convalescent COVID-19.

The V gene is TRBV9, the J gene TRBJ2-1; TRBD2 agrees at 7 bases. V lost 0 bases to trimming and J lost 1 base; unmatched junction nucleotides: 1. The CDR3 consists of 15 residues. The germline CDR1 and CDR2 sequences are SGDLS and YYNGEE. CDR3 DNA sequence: TGTGCCAGCAGCGTAGTCGGGGGGTCCTACAATGAGCAGTTCTTC. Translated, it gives CASSVVGGSYNEQFF.

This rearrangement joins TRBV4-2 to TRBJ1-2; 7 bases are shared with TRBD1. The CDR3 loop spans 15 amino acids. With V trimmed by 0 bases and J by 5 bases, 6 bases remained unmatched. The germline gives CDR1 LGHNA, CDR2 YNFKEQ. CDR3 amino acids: CASSQERGLGYGYTF. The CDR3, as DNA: TGTGCCAGCAGCCAAGAAAGGGGGCTGGGGTATGGCTACACCTTC.

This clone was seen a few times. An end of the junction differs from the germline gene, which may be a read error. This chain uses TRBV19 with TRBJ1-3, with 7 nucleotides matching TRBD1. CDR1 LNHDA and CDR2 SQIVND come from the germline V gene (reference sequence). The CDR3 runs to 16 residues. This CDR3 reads CASSPPTGSSGNTIYF. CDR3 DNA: TGTGCCAGTAGTCCCCCGACAGGGAGCTCTGGGAACACCATATATTTT.

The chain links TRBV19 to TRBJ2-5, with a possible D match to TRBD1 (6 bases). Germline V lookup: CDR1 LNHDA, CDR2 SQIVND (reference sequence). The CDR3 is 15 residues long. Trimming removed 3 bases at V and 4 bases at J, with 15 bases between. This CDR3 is CASSIPLTGIETQYF. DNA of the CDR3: TGTGCCAGTAGTATCCCCCTAACAGGGATAGAGACCCAGTACTTC.

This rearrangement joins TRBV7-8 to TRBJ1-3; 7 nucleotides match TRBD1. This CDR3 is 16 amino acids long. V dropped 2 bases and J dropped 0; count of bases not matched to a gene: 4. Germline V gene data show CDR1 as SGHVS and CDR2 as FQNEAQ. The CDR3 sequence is CASSLTGAFSGNTIYF. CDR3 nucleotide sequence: TGTGCCAGCAGCTTAACAGGGGCCTTCTCTGGAAACACCATATATTTT.

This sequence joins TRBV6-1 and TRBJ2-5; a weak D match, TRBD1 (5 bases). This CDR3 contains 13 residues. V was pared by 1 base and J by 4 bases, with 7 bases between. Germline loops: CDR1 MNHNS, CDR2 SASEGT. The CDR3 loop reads CASSEGGGETQYF. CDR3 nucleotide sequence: TGTGCCAGCAGTGAAGGGGGCGGAGAGACCCAGTACTTC.

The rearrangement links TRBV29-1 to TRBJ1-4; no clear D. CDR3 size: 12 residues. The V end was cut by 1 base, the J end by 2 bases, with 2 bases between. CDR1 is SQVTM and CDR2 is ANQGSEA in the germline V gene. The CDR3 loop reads CSVEATNEKLFF. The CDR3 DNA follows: TGCAGCGTTGAAGCGACTAATGAAAAACTGTTTTTT.

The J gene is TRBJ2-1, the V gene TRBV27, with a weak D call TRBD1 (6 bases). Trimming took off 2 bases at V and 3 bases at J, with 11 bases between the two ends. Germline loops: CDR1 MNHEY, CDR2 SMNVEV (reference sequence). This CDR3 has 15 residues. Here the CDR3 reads CASSLLGAGYNEQFF. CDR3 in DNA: TGTGCCAGCAGTTTACTGGGGGCAGGCTACAATGAGCAGTTCTTC.

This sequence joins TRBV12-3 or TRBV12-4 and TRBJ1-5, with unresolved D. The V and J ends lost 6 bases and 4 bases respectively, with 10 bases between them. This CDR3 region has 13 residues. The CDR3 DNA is TGTGCCAGCAGCTTTACAGAGAATCAGCCCCAGCATTTT. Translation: CASSFTENQPQHF.

Here the CDR3 reads CASSYGDGTVSYEQYF. CDR3 coding DNA: TGTGCCAGCAGTTATGGGGACGGGACAGTGAGCTACGAGCAGTACTTC. This chain links TRBV6-5 with TRBJ2-7; TRBD1 aligns across 7 bases. The CDR3 contains 16 residues. Germline V gene sequence: CDR1 MNHEY, CDR2 SVGAGI. Unmatched junction bases numbered 11, after V lost 3 bases and J lost 3 bases.

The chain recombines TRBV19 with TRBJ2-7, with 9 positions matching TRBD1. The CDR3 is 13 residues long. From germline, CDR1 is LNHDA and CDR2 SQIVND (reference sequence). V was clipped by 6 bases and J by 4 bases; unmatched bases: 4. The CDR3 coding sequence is TGTGCCAGTAGGGACAGGGGTGATTACGAGCAGTACTTC. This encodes CASRDRGDYEQYF.

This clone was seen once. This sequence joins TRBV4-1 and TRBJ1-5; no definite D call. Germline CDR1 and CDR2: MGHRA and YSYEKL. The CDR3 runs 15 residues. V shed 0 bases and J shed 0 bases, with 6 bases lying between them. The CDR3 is CASSQDLYSNQPQHF. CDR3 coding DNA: TGCGCCAGCAGCCAAGATCTGTATAGCAATCAGCCCCAGCATTTT.

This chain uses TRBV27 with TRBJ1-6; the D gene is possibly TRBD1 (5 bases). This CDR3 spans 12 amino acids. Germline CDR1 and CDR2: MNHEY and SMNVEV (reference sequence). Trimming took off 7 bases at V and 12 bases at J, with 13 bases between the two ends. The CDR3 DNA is TGTGCCAGCACGTCCGGGACTGTACCCCTCCACTTT. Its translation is CASTSGTVPLHF.

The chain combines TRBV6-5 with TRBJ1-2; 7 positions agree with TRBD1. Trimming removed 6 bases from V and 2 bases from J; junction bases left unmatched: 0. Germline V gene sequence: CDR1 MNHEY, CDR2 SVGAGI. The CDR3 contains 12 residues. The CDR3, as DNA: TGTGCCAGCAGACAGGGGAACTATGGCTACACCTTC. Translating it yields CASRQGNYGYTF.

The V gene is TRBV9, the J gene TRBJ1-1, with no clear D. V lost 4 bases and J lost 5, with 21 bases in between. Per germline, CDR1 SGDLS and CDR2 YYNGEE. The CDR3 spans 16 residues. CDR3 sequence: CASSPRHFAEGTEAFF. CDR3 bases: TGTGCCAGCAGCCCAAGACACTTCGCCGAGGGAACTGAAGCTTTCTTT.

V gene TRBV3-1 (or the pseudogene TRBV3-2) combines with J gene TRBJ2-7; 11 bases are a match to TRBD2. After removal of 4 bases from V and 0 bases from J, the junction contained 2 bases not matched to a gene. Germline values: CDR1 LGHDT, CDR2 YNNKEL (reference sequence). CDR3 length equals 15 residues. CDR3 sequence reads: CASSRLAGSSYEQYF. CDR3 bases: TGTGCCAGCAGCCGACTAGCGGGGAGCTCCTACGAGCAGTACTTC.

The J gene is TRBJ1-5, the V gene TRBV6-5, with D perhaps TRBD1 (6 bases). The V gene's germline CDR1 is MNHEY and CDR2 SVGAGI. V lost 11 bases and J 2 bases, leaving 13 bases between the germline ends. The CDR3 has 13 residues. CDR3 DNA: TGTGCCGGGGGGGGGCAGGGCAATCAGCCCCAGCATTTT. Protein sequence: CAGGGQGNQPQHF.

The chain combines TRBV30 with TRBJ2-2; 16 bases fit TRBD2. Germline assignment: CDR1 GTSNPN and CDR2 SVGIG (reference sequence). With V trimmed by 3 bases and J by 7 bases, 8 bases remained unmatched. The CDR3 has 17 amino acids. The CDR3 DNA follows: TGTGCCTGGAGCCCCGGGACTAGCGGGGGGGCAAACGGGGAGCTGTTTTTT. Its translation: CAWSPGTSGGANGELFF. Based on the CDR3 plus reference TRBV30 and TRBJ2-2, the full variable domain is SQTIHQWPATLVQPVGSPLSLECTVEGTSNPNLYWYRQAAGRGLQLLFYSVGIGQISSEVPQNLSASRPQDRQFILSSKKLLLSDSGFYLCAWSPGTSGGANGELFFGEGSRLTVL.

CDR3 DNA: TGTGCCAGCAGTACTGGCGGAAAAACCTCGAGCTCCTACAATGAGCAGTTCTTC. This translates into CASSTGGKTSSSYNEQFF. The chain combines TRBV7-2 with TRBJ2-1, with D unresolved. CDR1 is SGHTA and CDR2 is FQGNSA in the germline V gene. The CDR3 runs 18 residues. V was pared by 6 bases and J by 0 bases, with 21 bases between.

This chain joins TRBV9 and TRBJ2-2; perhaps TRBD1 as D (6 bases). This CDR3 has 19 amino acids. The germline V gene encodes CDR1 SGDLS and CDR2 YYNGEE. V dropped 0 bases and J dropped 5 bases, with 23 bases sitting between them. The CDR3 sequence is CASSVALRSGALGTGELFF. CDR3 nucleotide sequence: TGTGCCAGCAGCGTAGCCCTAAGGTCAGGGGCGTTAGGTACCGGGGAGCTGTTTTTT.

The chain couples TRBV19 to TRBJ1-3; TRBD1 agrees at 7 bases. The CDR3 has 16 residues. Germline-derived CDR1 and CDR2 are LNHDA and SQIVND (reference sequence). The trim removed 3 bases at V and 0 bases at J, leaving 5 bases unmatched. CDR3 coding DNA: TGTGCCAGTAGTATCGGGGGACAGATCTCTGGAAACACCATATATTTT. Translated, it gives CASSIGGQISGNTIYF.

The CDR3 DNA reads as TGTGCCAGCAGTTTCCGGACTCCCACGGGAAACATTCAGTACTTC. It encodes CASSFRTPTGNIQYF. The V and J genes are TRBV28 and TRBJ2-4; D possibly corresponds to TRBD2 (5 bases). CDR1 is MDHEN, CDR2 SYDVKM, per germline. The CDR3 sequence is 15 residues long. Deletions cut 3 bases from V and 6 bases from J, with 15 bases between.

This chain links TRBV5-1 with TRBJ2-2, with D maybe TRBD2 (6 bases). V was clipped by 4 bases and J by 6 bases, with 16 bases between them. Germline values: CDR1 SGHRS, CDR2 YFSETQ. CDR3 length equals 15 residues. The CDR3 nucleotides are TGCGCCAGCAGCCTCGGACCTCTAGCGCCCGGGGAGCTGTTTTTT. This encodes CASSLGPLAPGELFF.

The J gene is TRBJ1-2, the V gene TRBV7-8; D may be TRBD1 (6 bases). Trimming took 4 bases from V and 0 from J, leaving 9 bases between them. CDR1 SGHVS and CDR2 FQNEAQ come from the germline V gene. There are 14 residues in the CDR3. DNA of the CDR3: TGTGCCAGCAGCTCCCGGACAGCTAACTATGGCTACACCTTC. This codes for CASSSRTANYGYTF.

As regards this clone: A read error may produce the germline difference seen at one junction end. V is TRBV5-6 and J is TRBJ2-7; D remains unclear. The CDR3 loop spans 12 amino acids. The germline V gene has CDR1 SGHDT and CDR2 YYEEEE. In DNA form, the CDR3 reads TGTGCCAGCAGCTCCACTGCGCAGGCGCAGAACTTC. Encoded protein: CASSSTAQAQNF. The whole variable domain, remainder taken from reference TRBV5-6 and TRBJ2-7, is DAGVTQSPTHLIKTRGQQVTLRCSPKSGHDTVSWYQQALGQGPQFIFQYYEEEERQRGNFPDRFSGHQFPNYSSELNVNALLLGDSALYLCASSSTAQAQNFGPGTRLTVT.

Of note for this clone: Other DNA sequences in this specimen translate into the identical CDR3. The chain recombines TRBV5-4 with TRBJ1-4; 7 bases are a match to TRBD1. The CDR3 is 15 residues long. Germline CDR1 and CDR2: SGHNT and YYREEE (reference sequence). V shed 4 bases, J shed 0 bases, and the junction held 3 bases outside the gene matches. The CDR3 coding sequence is TGTGCCAGCAGCCTTGACAGGGCAACTAATGAAAAACTGTTTTTT. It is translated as CASSLDRATNEKLFF.

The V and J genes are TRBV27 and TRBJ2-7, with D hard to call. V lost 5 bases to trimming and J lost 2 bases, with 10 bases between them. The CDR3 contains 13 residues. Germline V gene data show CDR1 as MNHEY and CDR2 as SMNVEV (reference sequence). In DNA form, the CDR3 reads TGTGCCAGCAGTACGGGTGGCCCCTACGAGCAGTACTTC. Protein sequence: CASSTGGPYEQYF.

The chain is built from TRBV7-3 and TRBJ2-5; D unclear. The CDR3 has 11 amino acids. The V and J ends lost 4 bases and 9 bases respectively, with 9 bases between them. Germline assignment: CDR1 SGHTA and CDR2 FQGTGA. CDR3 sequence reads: CASSSRASQYF. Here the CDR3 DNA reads TGTGCCAGCAGCTCCCGAGCGTCCCAGTACTTC.

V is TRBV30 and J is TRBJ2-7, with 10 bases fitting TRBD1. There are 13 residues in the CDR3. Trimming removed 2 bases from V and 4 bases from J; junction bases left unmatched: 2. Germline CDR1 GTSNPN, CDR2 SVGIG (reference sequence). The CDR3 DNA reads TGTGCCTGGAGTCGACAGGGGGCTTACGAGCAGTACTTC. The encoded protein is CAWSRQGAYEQYF.

This chain's CDR3 is CASSLRQGSAEAFF. The CDR3 region has the DNA TGTGCCAGCAGCTTGAGACAGGGGAGTGCTGAAGCTTTCTTT. The chain couples TRBV7-9 to TRBJ1-1; 8 bases line up with TRBD1. CDR1 and CDR2 from the germline V gene are SEHNR and FQNEAQ (reference sequence). J lost 6 bases, V lost 3 bases, and 6 bases had no gene match. This CDR3 contains 14 residues.

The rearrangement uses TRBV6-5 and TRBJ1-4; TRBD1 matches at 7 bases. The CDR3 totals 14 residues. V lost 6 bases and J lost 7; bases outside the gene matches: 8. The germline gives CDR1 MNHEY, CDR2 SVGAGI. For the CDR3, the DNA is TGTGCCAGCAGGACAGGGACGGCTAGTGAAAAACTGTTTTTT. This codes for CASRTGTASEKLFF.

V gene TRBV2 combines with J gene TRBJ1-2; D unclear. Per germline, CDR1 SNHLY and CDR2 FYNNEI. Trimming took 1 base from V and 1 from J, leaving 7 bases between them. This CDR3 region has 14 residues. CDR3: CASSEGAFNYGYTF. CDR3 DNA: TGTGCCAGCAGTGAAGGGGCCTTTAACTATGGCTACACCTTC.